The TCR beta chain described here comes from a study of T cells after yellow fever vaccination. For TCR, cDNA came from 5'RACE template switching, which added a universal primer site and UMIs. One entry per CDR3 protein, called by TCRdb with MiXCR from the 5' RACE reads. The profile shows a few hundred thousand distinct CDR3 sequences, approximately 8% of them singletons. Broader study findings: Abundant clonotypes from the bulk population could have been carried over as contaminants into FACS-sorted repertoires.

Comment on this clonotype: The antigen is undetermined.

CDR1 is MNHNS and CDR2 is SASEGT in the germline V gene. Trimming at V came to 6 bases and at J to 3 bases, leaving 15 bases not matched to a gene. This CDR3 has 17 residues. This chain connects TRBV6-1 to TRBJ2-3, with 7 bases lining up with TRBD2. The TCR was taken from a man aged 18 to 29 who received the YFV17D yellow fever vaccine. Sequencing used PBMCs, obtained roughly 47 days after the first yellow fever vaccination. The CDR3 is CASSTRRGGLGTDTQYF. As DNA, the CDR3 is TGTGCCAGCAGCACCCGGCGGGGAGGGTTGGGGACAGATACGCAGTATTTT.